The 5 T cell receptor beta chains below come from one sample, sequenced in a study of blood T cell repertoires in COVID-19. Profiling relied on immunoSEQ multiplex PCR, and the TCRdb table lists in-frame clones only, not all of them. The data show some 220,000 clones, approximately 80% seen once. The specimen was peripheral blood. The receptors here all came from a human donor in a cohort sampled during active COVID-19.

V and J are TRBV3-1 (or the pseudogene TRBV3-2) and TRBJ1-1; TRBD1 agrees at 8 bases. V dropped 4 bases and J dropped 0; count of bases not matched to a gene: 1. Per the germline V gene, CDR1 is LGHDT and CDR2 is YNNKEL (reference sequence). CDR3 length: 14 residues. CDR3 amino acids: CASSRTGLNTEAFF. CDR3 bases: TGTGCCAGCAGCCGGACAGGGTTGAACACTGAAGCTTTCTTT.

The genes are TRBV3-1 (or the pseudogene TRBV3-2) and TRBJ1-5; D ambiguous. Trimming shortened V by 0 bases and J by 7 bases, and 7 bases separated the two germline ends. Germline values: CDR1 LGHDT, CDR2 YNNKEL (reference sequence). The CDR3 consists of 13 residues. CDR3 in amino acids: CASSQDPGQPQHF. The CDR3, as DNA: TGTGCCAGCAGCCAAGATCCCGGGCAGCCCCAGCATTTT.

V is TRBV19 and J is TRBJ1-5; 10 bases agree with TRBD1. After removal of 3 bases from V and 5 bases from J, the junction contained 4 bases not matched to a gene. CDR1 LNHDA and CDR2 SQIVND come from the germline V gene (reference sequence). The CDR3 consists of 15 residues. The CDR3 sequence is CASSIRGQGYQPQHF. The CDR3, as DNA: TGTGCCAGTAGTATTCGGGGACAGGGGTATCAGCCCCAGCATTTT.

The chain carries TRBV7-9 and TRBJ2-2, with D possibly being TRBD2 (5 bases). Germline CDR1 reads SEHNR; CDR2 reads FQNEAQ (reference sequence). The CDR3 loop spans 14 amino acids. Trimming cost V 1 base and J 6 bases, with 9 bases left between them. Here the CDR3 reads CASSLGSGSGELFF. The CDR3 DNA follows: TGTGCCAGCAGCTTAGGATCGGGGTCCGGGGAGCTGTTTTTT.

The J gene is TRBJ1-2, the V gene TRBV5-1, with a tentative D call TRBD1 (6 bases). This CDR3 comprises 19 residues. Trimming pared 3 bases from V and 1 base from J, leaving 25 bases between. Germline CDR1 reads SGHRS; CDR2 reads YFSETQ. DNA for the CDR3: TGCGCCAGCAGCTCTGAGCTCGTTTTGGGGGCCAGTGGTAACTATGGCTACACCTTC. The encoded protein is CASSSELVLGASGNYGYTF.